Listed here is a single T cell receptor (beta chain). Its binding antigen is unknown. No base-level quality is on record; no much larger clone is a single base apart. The instrument given in TCRdb is Illumina NovaSeq 6000. Synthesis of TCR cDNA relied on 5'RACE template switching, a step that introduced a universal primer site along with unique molecular identifiers. cDNA synthesis was primed from both the TCR alpha and TCR beta constant segments. Library amplification involved two PCR steps, and the second step added sample barcodes and sequencing adapters. Sequencing of libraries was performed on Illumina HiSeq 2500 (2x100 bp) or NovaSeq (2x150 bp). In the authors' own workflow: Reads were demultiplexed and collapsed into UMI consensus sequences with MIGEC, and V(D)J alignment was performed with MiXCR. Using edgeR on replicate PBMC samples, clonotypes were called vaccine-responding if FDR was below 0.01 and the log2 fold change was above 5 up to day 15. Each bulk clonotype received a CD4 or CD8 identity based on whether the sequenced CD4 or CD8 repertoire contained that clonotype at higher abundance. The raw public data were reprocessed by TCRdb itself: fastp quality trimming at Q25, MiXCR clonotype calling, in-frame beta chains only. CDR3 protein duplicates are merged, each entry listing the most common genes and DNA. TCRdb, not the authors, supplied the V and J calls. This sample is represented by about 430,000 distinct CDR3 sequences; roughly 20% of them were singletons. 18% of the sample rests with the top ten.

These data come from a study of T cells after yellow fever vaccination (dated by TCRdb to about 2019). Describing the broader study: The SMART-Seq v4 Ultra Low Input RNA kit was used to prepare libraries from fractions with low cell numbers. Two healthy male donors, one aged 18 to 30 and one aged 30 to 40 years, made up the cohort. Blood was drawn at multiple timepoints before and after primary and secondary immunization, with bulk PBMC replicates and cell subsets isolated. To follow T-cell clones before and after both primary and booster YFV17D yellow fever vaccination, bulk TCR alpha and beta repertoires underwent longitudinal sequencing. Study-wide findings and limitations: The study included only a couple of donors, which limits how far the findings can be generalized. The secondary T-cell response was found to be weaker but faster than the primary response, with a peak reached on day 5 rather than on day 15. After the booster, most of the clones that had expanded following primary vaccination were detected again (around 95% of CD4 and around 90% of CD8), which suggests that memory was broadly maintained. FACS-sorted repertoires could contain abundant contaminating clonotypes from the bulk population, so computational filtering was required. A small fraction of clonotypes showed up in both the CD4 and CD8 compartments, probably as a result of convergent recombination.

The sample's treatment or condition, from its label and the paper: live attenuated yellow fever vaccine strain. At each blood-draw timepoint, two biological replicates of bulk PBMCs were obtained. PBMCs were isolated from peripheral blood using a standard Ficoll-Paque protocol. RNA was extracted with TriZol from bulk PBMCs, CD4 and CD8 fractions, and dextramer-positive and dextramer-negative fractions. The germline V gene (reference sequence) provides CDR1 SEHNR and CDR2 FQNEAQ. Trimming removed 4 bases from V and 6 bases from J; the gene matches leave 4 bases unexplained. From cysteine to phenylalanine, the CDR3 is 13 amino acids long. CDR3 DNA only is kept here, 39 bases in frame from base 1.

Sequencing used PBMCs, obtained before the yellow fever booster vaccination. The receptor comes from a man between 18 and 29 years old who received the YFV17D yellow fever vaccine. The chain joins TRBV7-9 to TRBJ2-3; 7 bases in between match TRBD1. The base sequence is TGTGCCAGCAGCTCCTCCAGGGGGGATACGCAGTATTTT. Its coded protein is CASSSSRGDTQYF.